These T cell receptor beta chains were read from a single sample in a study of cytomegalovirus exposure and HLA in healthy donors. The method was immunoSEQ multiplex PCR; TCRdb's version includes in-frame clones alone and lacks a portion of them. The data show some 150,000 clones, about four fifths seen once. Sample: PBMCs. The receptors stem from a woman aged 45-59 years in good health and CMV-seronegative. CDR3s include the opening cysteine and the closing phenylalanine or tryptophan. A D gene is named only where the DNA matches it firmly.

J,D,V,DNA,CDR3
TRBJ2-5,TRBD2,TRBV19,TGTGCCAGTAGTATCGGCAGGGCGGGAGAGCAGTACTTC,CASSIGRAGEQYF
TRBJ1-5,TRBD1,TRBV15,TGTGCCACCAGCAGACCGGACAGGGGGGTCCGTCAGCCCCAGCATTTT,CATSRPDRGVRQPQHF
TRBJ1-5,-,TRBV2,TGTGCCAGCAGTAAGGGTTCGGGAAGCAATCAGCCCCAGCATTTT,CASSKGSGSNQPQHF
TRBJ2-7,-,TRBV4-2,TGTGCCAGCAGCCAAGATCACGGACAGAACTACGAGCAGTACTTC,CASSQDHGQNYEQYF
TRBJ2-7,TRBD1,TRBV28,TGTGCCAGCAGTTTGGCAGGGGGCGCGTACGAGCAGTACTTC,CASSLAGGAYEQYF
TRBJ1-1,-,TRBV7-2,TGTGCCAGCAGCGGCAGGGTGGGGACTTTTGAAGCTTTCTTT,CASSGRVGTFEAFF
TRBJ2-2,TRBD2,TRBV7-2,TGTGCCAGCAGCTTGGGGCTAGGTGCGGGAGGGAGCGGGGAGCTGTTTTTT,CASSLGLGAGGSGELFF
TRBJ2-1,TRBD2,TRBV6-5,TGTGCCAGCAGTTATGGGCCTAGCGGGGGGGACAATGAGCAGTTCTTC,CASSYGPSGGDNEQFF
TRBJ1-4,-,TRBV7-9,TGTGCCAGCAGCCCGATGTCGGGGTCCTGGGAAAAACTGTTTTTT,CASSPMSGSWEKLFF
TRBJ1-1,-,TRBV5-6,TGTGCCAGCAGCTTGGGGGGGGTGAACACTGAAGCTTTCTTT,CASSLGGVNTEAFF
TRBJ1-1,-,TRBV9,TGTGCCAGCAGCCCTGCCGCCCAGCGAGGGGGACGGCCGGACACTGAAGCTTTCTTT,CASSPAAQRGGRPDTEAFF